Below, 27 T cell receptor beta chains from the same sample are listed, as sequenced in a study of blood T cell repertoires in COVID-19. Sequencing used immunoSEQ multiplex PCR; TCRdb keeps in-frame clones, though not all of them. The table includes some 150,000 clones, approximately 91% detected once. Material for sequencing was peripheral blood. The receptor source for this set is a woman in her sixties or seventies with acute or convalescent COVID-19.

V gene TRBV7-8 combines with J gene TRBJ1-6, with 9 bases matching TRBD1. Unmatched junction bases numbered 8, after V lost 4 bases and J lost 7 bases. This CDR3 contains 16 residues. CDR1 and CDR2 (germline): SGHVS, FQNEAQ. CDR3 residues: CASSWGDRVRNSPLHF. The DNA of the CDR3 is TGTGCCAGCAGCTGGGGGGACAGGGTCCGGAATTCACCCCTCCACTTT.

The J gene is TRBJ1-6, the V gene TRBV6-5, with 9 bases fitting TRBD1. This CDR3 spans 16 amino acids. Germline V CDR1 and CDR2: MNHEY, SVGAGI. Trimming cost V 2 bases and J 7 bases; bases outside gene matches: 6. Written as DNA, the CDR3 is TGTGCCAGCAGTTACCCAGGACAGGGGAAGAATTCACCCCTCCACTTT. It encodes CASSYPGQGKNSPLHF.

The chain employs TRBV2 and TRBJ2-3, with D maybe TRBD1 (5 bases). Germline V gives CDR1 SNHLY, CDR2 FYNNEI. V was cut by 0 bases and J by 6 bases, with 19 bases left in between. This CDR3 spans 17 amino acids. CDR3 amino acids: CASSEALDSWILDTQYF. The CDR3 nucleotides read TGTGCCAGCAGTGAAGCGCTCGACAGTTGGATTTTGGATACGCAGTATTTT.

CDR3 bases: TGTGCCACCAGCAGTCACAGGGCCCATAATGAAAAACTGTTTTTT. Translation: CATSSHRAHNEKLFF. The chain is built from TRBV15 and TRBJ1-4; a weak D match, TRBD1 (6 bases). Germline V gives CDR1 LNHNV, CDR2 YYDKDF (reference sequence). Trimming pared 3 bases from V and 4 bases from J, leaving 12 bases between. The CDR3 extends over 15 amino acids.

This clone showed up just a few times. The CDR3 spells CASSRTGTGSHEQYF. CDR3 in DNA: TGTGCCAGCAGCCGTACCGGGACAGGGAGCCACGAGCAGTACTTC. The chain uses TRBV3-1 (or the pseudogene TRBV3-2) and TRBJ2-7; 9 bases match TRBD1. The V gene's germline CDR1 is LGHDT and CDR2 YNNKEL (reference sequence). The CDR3 contains 15 residues. Germline trimming cut 4 bases from V and 5 bases from J; bases unmatched to any gene: 9.

The CDR3 DNA reads TGTGCCAGCAGTGACACACGAAGGGGCTCCGGGGAGCTGTTTTTT. This codes for CASSDTRRGSGELFF. The chain is built from TRBV6-1 and TRBJ2-2; D perhaps matches TRBD1 (5 bases). Germline V gene sequence: CDR1 MNHNS, CDR2 SASEGT. V was clipped by 3 bases and J by 6 bases, with 14 bases between them. The length of the CDR3 is 15 residues.

This clone has a single count. This chain uses TRBV5-1 with TRBJ1-2; 7 bases fit TRBD1. The junction had 8 bases not matched to a gene; V was cut back by 1 base and J by 8 bases. Germline assignment: CDR1 SGHRS and CDR2 YFSETQ. The CDR3 is made up of 14 amino acids. CDR3 protein: CASSLYDRAKGYTF. CDR3 sequence (DNA): TGCGCCAGCAGCTTGTACGACAGGGCGAAAGGCTACACCTTC.

This chain connects TRBV19 to TRBJ1-4, with D possibly being TRBD1 (5 bases). Germline V gene data show CDR1 as LNHDA and CDR2 as SQIVND (reference sequence). The ends were cut back, 0 bases at V and 6 bases at J, with 14 bases in the middle. The CDR3 is 16 residues long. The CDR3 nucleotides are TGTGCCAGTAGTATAGATTTTGGGGCAGGTTATGAAAAACTGTTTTTT. It codes for CASSIDFGAGYEKLFF.

V and J are TRBV6-5 and TRBJ2-5; 8 bases match TRBD1. The germline CDR1 and CDR2 sequences are MNHEY and SVGAGI. This CDR3 has 14 residues. The V and J ends lost 5 bases and 5 bases, in that order; junction bases with no gene match: 7. The CDR3 reads CASSQGALRETQYF. In nucleotides, the CDR3 is TGTGCCAGCAGTCAGGGGGCCCTAAGGGAGACCCAGTACTTC.

The chain employs TRBV19 and TRBJ1-2; TRBD1 might be the D (6 bases). The CDR3 extends over 14 amino acids. V shed 5 bases and J shed 1 base, with 11 bases lying between them. The germline gives CDR1 LNHDA, CDR2 SQIVND (reference sequence). CDR3: CASSSGTINYGYTF. DNA for the CDR3: TGTGCCAGTAGTTCGGGGACAATTAACTATGGCTACACCTTC.

The chain recombines TRBV19 with TRBJ1-1; a weak D match, TRBD1 (6 bases). CDR1 is LNHDA and CDR2 is SQIVND in the germline V gene (reference sequence). This CDR3 is 13 amino acids long. V was trimmed by 7 bases and J by 4 bases, leaving 13 bases between them. CDR3 nucleotides: TGTGCCAGTACCCCGATAGGGGGCACTGAAGCTTTCTTT. The encoded protein is CASTPIGGTEAFF.

The rearrangement links TRBV15 to TRBJ2-3; D might be TRBD1 (6 bases). Between the trimmed V and J ends, which lost 7 bases and 0 bases, there was a span of 11 bases. This CDR3 has 14 residues. Germline loops: CDR1 LNHNV, CDR2 YYDKDF (reference sequence). CDR3 sequence reads: CATKRQESTDTQYF. CDR3 in DNA: TGTGCCACCAAAAGACAGGAAAGCACAGATACGCAGTATTTT.

This clone showed up just once. The chain links TRBV24-1 to TRBJ1-4, with a weak D call TRBD1 (6 bases). V lost 1 base and J 0 bases, leaving 17 bases between the germline ends. Germline CDR1 is KGHDR and CDR2 is SFDVKD. The length of the CDR3 is 19 residues. As DNA, the CDR3 is TGTGCCACCAGTGATTTATTAGGGACAATTGTAGCAACTAATGAAAAACTGTTTTTT. Protein product: CATSDLLGTIVATNEKLFF.

The rearrangement uses TRBV6-4 and TRBJ2-5; D is undetermined. This CDR3 has 14 residues. Germline V CDR1 and CDR2: MRHNA, SNTAGT. Trimming took 2 bases from V and 0 from J, leaving 7 bases between them. The DNA of the CDR3 is TGTGCCAGCAGTGACGGTCAGTACCAAGAGACCCAGTACTTC. Protein: CASSDGQYQETQYF.

J is TRBJ1-1 and V is TRBV20-1, with D perhaps TRBD1 (5 bases). This CDR3 is 10 amino acids long. Per the germline V gene, CDR1 is DFQATT and CDR2 is SNEGSKA (reference sequence). The ends were cut back, 5 bases at V and 9 bases at J, with 10 bases in the middle. CDR3 amino acids: CSAPRGKAFF. In DNA form, the CDR3 reads TGCAGTGCTCCCCGGGGGAAAGCTTTCTTT.

CDR3 sequence: CASSMRGTDGYEQYF. The DNA of the CDR3 is TGTGCCAGTAGTATGAGGGGGACGGACGGATACGAGCAGTACTTC. The chain is built from TRBV19 and TRBJ2-7; possible D gene TRBD1, 6 bases. The CDR3 totals 15 residues. Trimming pared 3 bases from V and 4 bases from J, leaving 16 bases between. Germline CDR1 and CDR2: LNHDA and SQIVND (reference sequence).

This chain links TRBV5-5 with TRBJ2-7; D not certain. V lost 0 bases and J lost 0, with 13 bases in between. Germline CDR1 reads SGHKS; CDR2 reads YYEKEE (reference sequence). This CDR3 is 16 amino acids long. The CDR3 nucleotides are TGTGCCAGCAGCTTGGCCCCGGGTGAGAGCTCCTACGAGCAGTACGTC. Its protein product is CASSLAPGESSYEQYV.

This chain connects TRBV5-1 to TRBJ1-1, with a weak D call TRBD1 (6 bases). CDR1 is SGHRS and CDR2 is YFSETQ in the germline V gene. This CDR3 region has 15 residues. V lost 4 bases and J lost 0, with 13 bases in between. CDR3 coding DNA: TGCGCCAGCAGCCAGGCGGGGGCTTTGAACACTGAAGCTTTCTTT. This sequence encodes CASSQAGALNTEAFF. The full variable domain, its missing parts supplied by reference TRBV5-1 and TRBJ1-1, is KAGVTQTPRYLIKTRGQQVTLSCSPISGHRSVSWYQQTPGQGLQFLFEYFSETQRNKGNFPGRFSGRQFSNSRSEMNVSTLELGDSALYLCASSQAGALNTEAFFGQGTRLTVV.

The gene calls are TRBV5-1 and TRBJ2-3; TRBD1 matches at 7 bases. The CDR3 length is 15 residues. J was trimmed by 5 bases and V by 1 base; bases with no gene match: 7. Germline V gene lookup returns CDR1 SGHRS and CDR2 YFSETQ. CDR3 nucleotides: TGCGCCAGCAGCTTGTTGGCCAGGGGGAAAGATACGCAGTATTTT. This encodes CASSLLARGKDTQYF.

The CDR3 reads CASTRQGGYGYTF. The CDR3 DNA sequence: TGTGCCAGCACAAGACAGGGAGGCTATGGCTACACCTTC. J is TRBJ1-2 and V is TRBV6-5, with 7 nucleotides matching TRBD1. CDR1 is MNHEY, CDR2 SVGAGI, per germline. J lost 4 bases, V lost 7 bases, and 6 bases had no gene match. The CDR3 length is 13 residues.

The J gene is TRBJ2-7, the V gene TRBV5-1; D may be TRBD2 (6 bases). Germline V gives CDR1 SGHRS, CDR2 YFSETQ. The CDR3 is made up of 15 amino acids. V lost 4 bases and J 6 bases, leaving 20 bases between the germline ends. The CDR3 DNA follows: TGCGCCAGCAGCGCTGGGACTCCACTCCTAGGCGAGCAGTACTTC. As protein: CASSAGTPLLGEQYF.

The chain uses TRBV28 and TRBJ1-1; a weak D match, TRBD1 (5 bases). The CDR3 is 14 residues long. Germline V CDR1 and CDR2: MDHEN, SYDVKM. V gave up 1 base and J gave up 7 bases, with 13 bases separating them. CDR3 protein: CASSLFRELGEAFF. The DNA of the CDR3 is TGTGCCAGCAGTTTATTCAGGGAATTGGGTGAAGCTTTCTTT.

This chain connects TRBV19 to TRBJ2-7, with a tentative D call TRBD1 (6 bases). The CDR3 has 13 amino acids. V was clipped by 7 bases and J by 0 bases, with 10 bases between them. Germline CDR1 and CDR2: LNHDA and SQIVND (reference sequence). CDR3 DNA sequence: TGTGCCAGTATGGGGGCGGGCTCCTACGAGCAGTACTTC. Its translation: CASMGAGSYEQYF. Full variable domain (outside the CDR3, taken from reference TRBV19 and TRBJ2-7): DGGITQSPKYLFRKEGQNVTLSCEQNLNHDAMYWYRQDPGQGLRLIYYSQIVNDFQKGDIAEGYSVSREKKESFPLTVTSAQKNPTAFYLCASMGAGSYEQYFGPGTRLTVT.

V usage is TRBV19 and J usage is TRBJ2-3; 7 positions match TRBD1. The CDR3 consists of 14 residues. Looked up from germline, CDR1 is LNHDA and CDR2 is SQIVND (reference sequence). The ends lost 0 bases at V and 4 bases at J; junction bases unmatched: 1. CDR3 sequence: CASSIDQGADTQYF. CDR3 DNA sequence: TGTGCCAGTAGTATAGATCAGGGGGCAGATACGCAGTATTTT.

The J gene is TRBJ1-2, the V gene TRBV7-9; D is unclear. The CDR3 contains 13 residues. With 1 base removed from V and 2 bases from J, the gap between germline ends came to 5 bases. Germline V lookup: CDR1 SEHNR, CDR2 FQNEAQ (reference sequence). DNA of the CDR3: TGTGCCAGCAGCTTAGGAGGAAACTATGGCTACACCTTC. This codes for CASSLGGNYGYTF.

The V call is TRBV9, the J call TRBJ1-2, with 8 bases aligning to TRBD1. The CDR3 has 12 amino acids. Germline V gene data show CDR1 as SGDLS and CDR2 as YYNGEE. Unmatched junction bases numbered 1, after V lost 3 bases and J lost 6 bases. The CDR3 spells CASSATGDGYTF. CDR3 in DNA: TGTGCCAGCAGCGCGACAGGGGATGGCTACACCTTC.

The chain carries TRBV28 and TRBJ1-1; TRBD1 might be the D (6 bases). The germline CDR1 and CDR2 sequences are MDHEN and SYDVKM. V shed 8 bases and J shed 4 bases, with 14 bases lying between them. This CDR3 contains 13 residues. In DNA form, the CDR3 reads TGTGCCAGCGTGCGAGGGGGTACCACTGAAGCTTTCTTT. Its protein is CASVRGGTTEAFF.